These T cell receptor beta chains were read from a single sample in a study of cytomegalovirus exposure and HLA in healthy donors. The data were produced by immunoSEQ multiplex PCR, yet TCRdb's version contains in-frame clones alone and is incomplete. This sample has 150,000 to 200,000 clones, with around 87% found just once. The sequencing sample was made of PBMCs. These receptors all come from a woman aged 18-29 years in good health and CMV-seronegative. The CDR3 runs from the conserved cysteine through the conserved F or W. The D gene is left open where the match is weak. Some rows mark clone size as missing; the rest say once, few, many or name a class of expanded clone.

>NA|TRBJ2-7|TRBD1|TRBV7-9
CASSGEGTGPFEQYF
TGTGCCAGCAGCGGCGAAGGGACAGGGCCCTTCGAGCAGTACTTC
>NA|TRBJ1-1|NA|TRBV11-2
CASSFKAVLTEAFF
TGTGCCAGCAGCTTTAAGGCGGTTCTCACTGAAGCTTTCTTT
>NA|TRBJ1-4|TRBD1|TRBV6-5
CASSRTGRDEKLFF
TGTGCCAGCAGCAGGACAGGGCGAGATGAAAAACTGTTTTTT
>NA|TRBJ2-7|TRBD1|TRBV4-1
CASSQGDRGYEQYF
TGCGCCAGCAGCCAAGGGGACAGGGGCTACGAGCAGTACTTC
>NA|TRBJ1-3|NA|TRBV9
CASSVGSSGNTIYF
TGTGCCAGCAGCGTAGGGAGCTCTGGAAACACCATATATTTT
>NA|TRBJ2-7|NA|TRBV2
CASTGYYEQYF
TGTGCCAGCACAGGCTATTACGAGCAGTACTTC
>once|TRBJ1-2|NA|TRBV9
CASSPGGESYGYTF
TGTGCCAGCAGCCCCGGGGGGGAGAGCTATGGCTACACCTTC
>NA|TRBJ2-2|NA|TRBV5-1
CASSLAGNSDTGELFF
TGCGCCAGCAGCTTGGCGGGGAATTCAGACACCGGGGAGCTGTTTTTT
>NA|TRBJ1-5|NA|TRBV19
CASRDTRNQPQHF
TGTGCCAGCCGGGACACCCGCAATCAGCCCCAGCATTTT
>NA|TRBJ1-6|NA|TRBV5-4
CASSLERTSNSPLHF
TGTGCCAGCAGCTTGGAAAGGACATCCAATTCACCCCTCCACTTT
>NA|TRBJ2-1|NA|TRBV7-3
CASSRGFYNEQFF
TGTGCCAGCAGCAGGGGTTTTTACAATGAGCAGTTCTTC
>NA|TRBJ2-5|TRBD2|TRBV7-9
CASSWGLAGQETQYF
TGTGCCAGCAGCTGGGGACTAGCGGGCCAAGAGACCCAGTACTTC
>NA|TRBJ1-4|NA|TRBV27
CASSREMSGKLFF
TGTGCCAGCAGTAGGGAAATGAGCGGAAAACTGTTTTTT
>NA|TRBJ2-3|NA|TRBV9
CASSVQGADTQYF
TGTGCCAGCAGCGTGCAGGGCGCAGATACGCAGTATTTT
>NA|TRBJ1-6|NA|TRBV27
CASAYYNSPLHF
TGTGCCAGCGCCTACTATAATTCACCCCTCCACTTT
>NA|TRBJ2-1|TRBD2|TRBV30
CAWSVPGRAIREQFF
TGTGCCTGGAGTGTACCCGGGAGGGCCATCCGGGAGCAGTTCTTC
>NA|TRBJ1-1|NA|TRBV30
CAWSRGSTEAFF
TGTGCCTGGAGTCGGGGGTCCACTGAAGCTTTCTTT
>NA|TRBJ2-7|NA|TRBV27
CASSFRGGGSYEQYF
TGTGCCAGCAGTTTTAGGGGTGGGGGGTCCTACGAGCAGTACTTC
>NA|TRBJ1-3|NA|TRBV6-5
CASSAVGAGNTIYF
TGTGCCAGCAGTGCGGTAGGGGCTGGAAACACCATATATTTT
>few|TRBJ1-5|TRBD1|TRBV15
CATSSDQEGQGASQPQHF
TGTGCCACCAGCTCAGATCAGGAGGGACAGGGGGCGAGTCAGCCCCAGCATTTT
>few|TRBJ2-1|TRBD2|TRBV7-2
CASELAGGREQFF
TGTGCCAGCGAGCTAGCGGGGGGGAGGGAGCAGTTCTTC
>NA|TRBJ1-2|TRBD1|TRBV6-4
CASSEREGADGYTF
TGTGCCAGCAGTGAGCGAGAGGGGGCGGATGGCTACACCTTC
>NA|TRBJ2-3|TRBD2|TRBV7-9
CASSLASGSIYF
TGTGCCAGCAGCTTAGCTAGCGGGAGTATCTATTTT
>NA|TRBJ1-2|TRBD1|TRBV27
CASSLGQGYYGYTF
TGTGCCAGCAGTTTAGGACAGGGGTACTATGGCTACACCTTC
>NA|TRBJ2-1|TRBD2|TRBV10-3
CAISGTRAYNEQFF
TGTGCCATCAGTGGGACTAGAGCCTACAATGAGCAGTTCTTC
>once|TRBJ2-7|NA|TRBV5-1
CASSLWWRATSYEQYF
TGCGCCAGCAGCTTGTGGTGGAGGGCCACCTCCTACGAGCAGTACTTC
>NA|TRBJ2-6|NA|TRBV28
CASSARTGVSSGANVLTF
TGTGCCAGCAGTGCCCGAACGGGGGTCAGCTCTGGGGCCAACGTCCTGACTTTC
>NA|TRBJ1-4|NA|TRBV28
CASRDEKLFF
TGTGCCAGCCGTGATGAAAAACTGTTTTTT
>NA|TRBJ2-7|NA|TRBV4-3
CASSPDTATYEQYF
TGCGCCAGCAGCCCGGACACCGCCACCTACGAGCAGTACTTC
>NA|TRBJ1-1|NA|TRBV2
CASRTGQTLTEAFF
TGTGCCAGCAGGACTGGACAGACCCTCACTGAAGCTTTCTTT
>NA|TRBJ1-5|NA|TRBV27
CASSPRGIGPQHF
TGTGCCAGCAGCCCAAGGGGGATCGGGCCCCAGCATTTT
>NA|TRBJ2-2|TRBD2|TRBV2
CASSAARRAGGPYSNTGELFF
TGTGCCAGCAGTGCCGCGCGCAGAGCGGGGGGGCCCTACTCGAACACCGGGGAGCTGTTTTTT
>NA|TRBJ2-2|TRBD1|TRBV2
CASKDRATGELFF
TGTGCCAGCAAGGACAGGGCCACCGGGGAGCTGTTTTTT
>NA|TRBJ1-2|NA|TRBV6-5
CASSYGAALRGYTF
TGTGCCAGCAGTTACGGGGCAGCCCTCCGAGGCTACACCTTC
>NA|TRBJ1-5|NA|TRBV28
CASSLAVSNQPQHF
TGTGCCAGCAGTTTGGCGGTTAGCAATCAGCCCCAGCATTTT
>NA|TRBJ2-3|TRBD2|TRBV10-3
CAISTAGGADTQYF
TGTGCCATCAGCACAGCGGGAGGGGCGGATACGCAGTATTTT
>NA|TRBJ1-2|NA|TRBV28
CASSLRTVTRGYTF
TGTGCCAGCAGTTTAAGGACAGTGACGCGGGGCTACACCTTC
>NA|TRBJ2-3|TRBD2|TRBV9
CASSVGGGLAGIRAQYF
TGTGCCAGCAGCGTGGGGGGGGGACTAGCCGGAATAAGGGCGCAGTATTTT
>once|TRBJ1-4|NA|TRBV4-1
CASSQDNGATNEKLFF
TGCGCCAGCAGCCAAGATAACGGGGCAACTAATGAAAAACTGTTTTTT
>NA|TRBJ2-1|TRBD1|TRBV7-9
CASSKSGTGLLNEQFF
TGTGCCAGCAGCAAATCCGGGACAGGCCTTCTCAATGAGCAGTTCTTC
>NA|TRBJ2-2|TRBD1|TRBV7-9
CASDDRVSTGELFF
TGTGCCAGCGACGACAGGGTATCCACCGGGGAGCTGTTTTTT
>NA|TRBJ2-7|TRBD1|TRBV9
CASSVRQGAEQYF
TGTGCCAGCAGCGTACGTCAGGGGGCCGAGCAGTACTTC
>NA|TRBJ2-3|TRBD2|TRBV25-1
CASSGTSGVGGTDTQYF
TGTGCCAGCAGTGGGACTAGCGGGGTGGGGGGCACAGATACGCAGTATTTT
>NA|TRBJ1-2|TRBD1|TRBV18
CASSHDRDDYGYTF
TGTGCCAGCTCACACGACAGGGACGACTATGGCTACACCTTC
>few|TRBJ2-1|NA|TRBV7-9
CASSLELALSSYNEQFF
TGTGCCAGCAGCTTAGAGCTAGCCCTAAGCTCCTACAATGAGCAGTTCTTC
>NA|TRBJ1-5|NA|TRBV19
CASSIVHSTSYQPQHF
TGTGCCAGTAGTATAGTCCACTCGACATCTTATCAGCCCCAGCATTTT